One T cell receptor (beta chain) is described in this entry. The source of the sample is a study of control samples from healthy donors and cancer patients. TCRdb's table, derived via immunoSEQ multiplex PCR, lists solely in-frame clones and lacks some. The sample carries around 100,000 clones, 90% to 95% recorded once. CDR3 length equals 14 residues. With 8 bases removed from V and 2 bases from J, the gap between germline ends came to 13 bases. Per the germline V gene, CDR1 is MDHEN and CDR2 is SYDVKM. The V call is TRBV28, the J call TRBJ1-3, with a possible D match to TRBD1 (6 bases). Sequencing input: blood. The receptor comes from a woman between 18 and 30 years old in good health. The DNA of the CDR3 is TGTGCCAGCCTCGCGGGGGGCCCTGGAAACACCATATATTTT. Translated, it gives CASLAGGPGNTIYF.